The 8 T cell receptor beta chains presented below share a single source sample, sequenced in a study of blood T cell repertoires in COVID-19. Produced via immunoSEQ multiplex PCR; TCRdb's table is partial and in-frame only. The table has fewer than 400,000 clones, approximately 85% seen once. The sequencing input was PBMCs or T cells enriched from blood (not recorded which). The receptors were gathered from a man aged 25 to 40 who had recovered from COVID-19.

The CDR3, as DNA: TGTGCCAGCAGGGGGACAGGGGGCTACGAGCAGTACTTC. Its translation is CASRGTGGYEQYF. J is TRBJ2-7 and V is TRBV27, with TRBD1 matching over 11 bases. The CDR3 has 13 amino acids. Germline V gene data show CDR1 as MNHEY and CDR2 as SMNVEV (reference sequence). The V gene end was trimmed by 6 bases and the J gene end by 3 bases; junction bases not matched to a gene: 1.

The genes are TRBV4-3 and TRBJ2-1; the match to TRBD1 covers 9 bases. Trimming took 0 bases from V and 6 from J; bases not matched to a gene: 18. The CDR3 has 20 residues. Per the germline V gene, CDR1 is LGHNA and CDR2 is YSLEER. CDR3 nucleotide sequence: TGCGCCAGCAGCCAAGATAGGGGCCGGATGGGACAGGGTTTACTCAATGAGCAGTTCTTC. It yields the protein CASSQDRGRMGQGLLNEQFF.

V usage is TRBV7-3 and J usage is TRBJ2-1; 8 bases fit TRBD2. The CDR3 sequence is 16 residues long. The V gene end was trimmed by 6 bases and the J gene end by 5 bases; junction bases not matched to a gene: 12. Germline values: CDR1 SGHTA, CDR2 FQGTGA. The CDR3 sequence is CASSSAVGLGHNEQFF. DNA of the CDR3: TGTGCCAGCAGTTCCGCCGTGGGACTAGGTCACAATGAGCAGTTCTTC.

The chain is built from TRBV5-1 and TRBJ1-1; 9 nucleotides line up with TRBD1. The length of the CDR3 is 16 residues. V dropped 4 bases and J dropped 3; count of bases not matched to a gene: 10. Germline V gene lookup returns CDR1 SGHRS and CDR2 YFSETQ. CDR3 in amino acids: CASSIVPGQGYTEAFF. The CDR3 nucleotides read TGCGCCAGCAGCATAGTACCGGGACAGGGATACACTGAAGCTTTCTTT.

This clone was picked up one time. The gene calls are TRBV2 and TRBJ1-5, with 12 bases lining up with TRBD1. The germline V gene encodes CDR1 SNHLY and CDR2 FYNNEI. The CDR3 covers 17 residues. With V trimmed by 6 bases and J by 2 bases, 8 bases remained unmatched. The DNA of the CDR3 is TGTGCCAGCAGAGATTACGGGACAGGGGGCGGCAATCAGCCCCAGCATTTT. Translation: CASRDYGTGGGNQPQHF.

The V call is TRBV6-2 or TRBV6-3, the J call TRBJ1-2, with TRBD1 as a possible D gene (6 bases). The CDR3 is made up of 13 amino acids. V lost 5 bases, J lost 2 bases, and 9 bases lay in between. Germline CDR1 reads MNHEY; CDR2 reads SVGEGT. In nucleotides, the CDR3 is TGTGCCAGCAGTCCCCAGGGGAACTATGGCTACACCTTC. Translation gives CASSPQGNYGYTF.

The rearrangement links TRBV7-9 to TRBJ1-2; TRBD1 matches 9 bases. This CDR3 region has 15 residues. The ends lost 3 bases at V and 1 base at J; junction bases unmatched: 3. CDR1 and CDR2 (germline): SEHNR, FQNEAQ (reference sequence). CDR3 protein: CASSLTGGLNYGYTF. The CDR3, as DNA: TGTGCCAGCAGCTTGACAGGGGGTCTTAACTATGGCTACACCTTC.

J is TRBJ2-1 and V is TRBV2, with 11 bases lining up with TRBD2. The length of the CDR3 is 15 residues. V was pared by 5 bases and J by 4 bases, with 4 bases of the junction left unmatched. Germline V gene sequence: CDR1 SNHLY, CDR2 FYNNEI. The CDR3 sequence: CASSFSGGAYNEQFF. The CDR3 DNA sequence: TGTGCCAGCAGTTTTAGCGGGGGGGCATACAATGAGCAGTTCTTC.